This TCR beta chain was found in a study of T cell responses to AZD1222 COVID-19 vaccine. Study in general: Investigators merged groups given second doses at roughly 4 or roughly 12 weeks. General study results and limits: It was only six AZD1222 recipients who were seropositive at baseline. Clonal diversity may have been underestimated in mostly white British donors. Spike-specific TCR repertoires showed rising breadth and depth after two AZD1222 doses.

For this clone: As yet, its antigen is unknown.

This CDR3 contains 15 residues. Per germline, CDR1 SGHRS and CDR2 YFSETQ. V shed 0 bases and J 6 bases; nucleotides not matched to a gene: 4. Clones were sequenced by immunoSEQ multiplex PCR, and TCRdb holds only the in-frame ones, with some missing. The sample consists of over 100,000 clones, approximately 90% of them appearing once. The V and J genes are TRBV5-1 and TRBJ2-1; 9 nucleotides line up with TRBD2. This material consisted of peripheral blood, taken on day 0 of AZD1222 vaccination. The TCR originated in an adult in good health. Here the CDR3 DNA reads TGCGCCAGCAGCTTGGGTGGGACTAGCTCCAATGAGCAGTTCTTC. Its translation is CASSLGGTSSNEQFF.